A selection of T cell receptor beta chains follows, all from one sample in a study of Ad26.COV2.S vaccination and SARS-CoV-2 variants. Profiled with immunoSEQ multiplex PCR; TCRdb holds only in-frame clones, not every one. This table holds roughly 320,000 clones, around 84% found once. The specimen comprised peripheral blood, sampled in a trial of Ad26.COV2.S vaccine versus placebo. The source of these receptors is a person between 18 and 59 years old who received the Ad26.COV2.S COVID-19 vaccine or a placebo. Both conserved end residues are part of each CDR3. A D gene is named only where the DNA matches it firmly. The size of a clone is reported for some rows only, either as once, few or many, or as a class for expanded clones.

CDR3aa	CDR3nt	v_gene	abundance	j_gene	len	d_gene
CASTTGPGGVSPLHF	TGTGCCAGTACCACGGGGCCAGGGGGGGTTTCACCCCTCCACTTT	TRBV19	many	TRBJ1-6	15	TRBD1
CAWSAGQANQPQHF	TGTGCCTGGAGTGCAGGACAGGCAAATCAGCCCCAGCATTTT	TRBV30	NA	TRBJ1-5	14	TRBD1
CASSLFDSYGYTF	TGTGCCAGCTCACTTTTTGACAGCTATGGCTACACCTTC	TRBV18	NA	TRBJ1-2	13	NA
CASSVVDRRGRGGQFF	TGTGCCAGCAGCGTAGTAGATAGAAGGGGGAGAGGCGGGCAGTTCTTC	TRBV9	NA	TRBJ2-1	16	NA
CASSLGHSESSYNSPLHF	TGCGCCAGCAGCTTGGGACATAGTGAAAGCTCCTATAATTCACCCCTCCACTTT	TRBV5-1	once	TRBJ1-6	18	NA
CAWSKDSNQPQHF	TGTGCCTGGAGTAAGGATAGCAATCAGCCCCAGCATTTT	TRBV30	NA	TRBJ1-5	13	NA
CATSDGQGSFTGELFF	TGTGCCACCAGTGACGGACAGGGCTCCTTCACCGGGGAGCTGTTTTTT	TRBV24-1	NA	TRBJ2-2	16	TRBD1
CASSPNTEAFF	TGTGCCAGCTCTCCGAACACTGAAGCTTTCTTT	TRBV18	NA	TRBJ1-1	11	NA
CASRPKQGDTGNTIYF	TGCGCCAGCAGACCTAAGCAGGGAGATACTGGAAACACCATATATTTT	TRBV4-3	NA	TRBJ1-3	16	NA
CAWKIRGQRSPLHF	TGTGCCTGGAAAATCAGGGGTCAGCGTTCACCCCTCCACTTT	TRBV30	NA	TRBJ1-6	14	NA
CASSPNEQFF	TGTGCCAGCAGCCCCAATGAGCAGTTCTTC	TRBV7-9	NA	TRBJ2-1	10	NA
CASSLAYNSPLHF	TGTGCCAGCAGTTTGGCCTATAATTCACCCCTCCACTTT	TRBV12-3/TRBV12-4	few	TRBJ1-6	13	NA
CASSATGGTGNTIYF	TGTGCCAGCAGCGCAACAGGGGGCACCGGAAACACCATATATTTT	TRBV9	NA	TRBJ1-3	15	TRBD1
CASSGQGSGGKDTQYF	TGTGCCAGCAGCGGGCAGGGGAGCGGGGGGAAAGATACGCAGTATTTT	TRBV7-2	NA	TRBJ2-3	16	TRBD2
CSSSGGASTSTDTQYF	TGCAGCTCTAGCGGGGGGGCGAGTACTAGCACAGATACGCAGTATTTT	TRBV29-1	NA	TRBJ2-3	16	TRBD2
CASSLSRTSAEAFF	TGTGCCAGCAGTCTTTCAAGGACCTCTGCTGAAGCTTTCTTT	TRBV28	NA	TRBJ1-1	14	NA
CASSPKADRNGNTIYF	TGTGCCAGCAGCCCTAAGGCCGACAGGAATGGAAACACCATATATTTT	TRBV4-2	NA	TRBJ1-3	16	NA
CASSWVIGDRNIQETQYF	TGTGCCAGCAGTTGGGTGATCGGAGACAGGAACATCCAAGAGACCCAGTACTTC	TRBV6-2/TRBV6-3	NA	TRBJ2-5	18	NA
CASSLTSGGYTDTQYF	TGTGCCAGCAGCTTGACAAGCGGGGGATACACAGATACGCAGTATTTT	TRBV5-6	NA	TRBJ2-3	16	TRBD2
CASSLLVSGVTSYNEQFF	TGTGCCAGCAGTTTATTGGTTTCCGGGGTAACCTCCTACAATGAGCAGTTCTTC	TRBV27	NA	TRBJ2-1	18	NA
CASSQSTNQPQHF	TGTGCCAGCAGCCAGTCCACCAATCAGCCCCAGCATTTT	TRBV3-1/TRBV3-2	NA	TRBJ1-5	13	NA
CAWSGGSWGRGNQPQHF	TGTGCCTGGAGTGGGGGAAGCTGGGGGCGGGGCAATCAGCCCCAGCATTTT	TRBV30	NA	TRBJ1-5	17	NA
CASSYPTVQYKNIQYF	TGTGCCAGCAGTTACCCGACAGTTCAATACAAAAACATTCAGTACTTC	TRBV6-6	NA	TRBJ2-4	16	NA
CASSEPDRVETQYF	TGTGCCAGCAGTGAGCCCGACAGGGTCGAGACCCAGTACTTC	TRBV2	NA	TRBJ2-5	14	TRBD1
CASSPRRGGGYNSPLHF	TGTGCCAGCAGCCCCCGGCGGGGTGGGGGATATAATTCACCCCTCCACTTT	TRBV7-3	NA	TRBJ1-6	17	NA
CASSLGEGIYGYTF	TGCGCCAGCAGCTTAGGAGAGGGAATCTATGGCTACACCTTC	TRBV5-1	NA	TRBJ1-2	14	NA
CASKRSGDSNQPQHF	TGTGCCAGTAAGCGGTCGGGGGATAGCAATCAGCCCCAGCATTTT	TRBV19	NA	TRBJ1-5	15	NA
CASSRSRDRRYGYTF	TGTGCCAGCTCCAGATCCCGGGACAGACGTTATGGCTACACCTTC	TRBV6-5	NA	TRBJ1-2	15	TRBD1
CASSQDEVGSKNYGYTF	TGCGCCAGCAGCCAAGATGAGGTAGGGTCCAAGAACTATGGCTACACCTTC	TRBV4-1	few	TRBJ1-2	17	NA
CAWRVRTAQYGYTF	TGTGCCTGGAGGGTCCGTACAGCCCAGTATGGCTACACCTTC	TRBV30	NA	TRBJ1-2	14	NA
CAWSVRQGKSYTF	TGTGCCTGGAGTGTGCGGCAGGGGAAAAGCTACACCTTC	TRBV30	NA	TRBJ1-2	13	NA
CASSIMGGGNTEAFF	TGTGCCAGTAGTATCATGGGAGGGGGCAACACTGAAGCTTTCTTT	TRBV19	once	TRBJ1-1	15	TRBD1
CASSIYGTEAFF	TGTGCCAGTAGTATTTATGGCACTGAAGCTTTCTTT	TRBV19	NA	TRBJ1-1	12	NA
CASSNRDGYEQYF	TGTGCCAGCAGTAACAGGGATGGCTACGAGCAGTACTTC	TRBV3-1/TRBV3-2	NA	TRBJ2-7	13	NA
CASSLDAGYGLTLHF	TGTGCCAGCAGCTTAGACGCGGGGTACGGTTTGACCCTCCACTTT	TRBV7-9	NA	TRBJ1-6	15	NA
CASSLDMSSYNSPLHF	TGTGCCAGCAGCTTGGATATGAGCTCCTATAATTCACCCCTCCACTTT	TRBV5-6	NA	TRBJ1-6	16	NA
CASSIVSKGEGTEAFF	TGTGCCAGTAGTATCGTAAGTAAGGGGGAAGGCACTGAAGCTTTCTTT	TRBV19	NA	TRBJ1-1	16	NA
CASSRTGGWTAGYTF	TGTGCCAGCAGTCGGACAGGGGGCTGGACGGCTGGCTACACCTTC	TRBV6-5	NA	TRBJ1-2	15	TRBD1
CASSLGLAANYEQYF	TGTGCCAGCAGCTTGGGTCTAGCGGCCAACTACGAGCAGTACTTC	TRBV7-2	NA	TRBJ2-7	15	TRBD2
CASSQVPRETQYF	TGTGCCAGCAGCCAAGTGCCCCGGGAGACCCAGTACTTC	TRBV3-1/TRBV3-2	NA	TRBJ2-5	13	NA
CASSIGNSLPGPQHF	TGTGCCAGTAGTATAGGTAACAGCCTCCCCGGGCCCCAGCATTTT	TRBV19	NA	TRBJ1-5	15	NA
CATSRDDNSNQPQHF	TGTGCCACCAGCAGGGACGATAATAGCAATCAGCCCCAGCATTTT	TRBV15	NA	TRBJ1-5	15	NA
CASSWGGIGNQPQHF	TGTGCCAGCAGCTGGGGGGGGATTGGCAATCAGCCCCAGCATTTT	TRBV5-6	NA	TRBJ1-5	15	NA
CASSVDPGTGAYEQYF	TGTGCCAGCAGCGTAGATCCCGGGACAGGGGCCTACGAGCAGTACTTC	TRBV9	once	TRBJ2-7	16	TRBD1
CAWSRVGNTEAFF	TGTGCCTGGAGCAGGGTCGGGAACACTGAAGCTTTCTTT	TRBV30	NA	TRBJ1-1	13	NA
CASSIQAGGLNEQFF	TGTGCCAGTAGTATTCAGGCGGGGGGGCTCAATGAGCAGTTCTTC	TRBV19	NA	TRBJ2-1	15	TRBD2
CASSERGSNQPQHF	TGTGCCAGTAGTGAGAGGGGTAGCAATCAGCCCCAGCATTTT	TRBV19	few	TRBJ1-5	14	NA
CASSLGTAVTEAFF	TGTGCCAGCTCACTTGGGACAGCTGTGACTGAAGCTTTCTTT	TRBV18	NA	TRBJ1-1	14	TRBD1
CASSANGAITGELFF	TGTGCCAGCAGCGCGAATGGGGCGATCACCGGGGAGCTGTTTTTT	TRBV9	NA	TRBJ2-2	15	NA